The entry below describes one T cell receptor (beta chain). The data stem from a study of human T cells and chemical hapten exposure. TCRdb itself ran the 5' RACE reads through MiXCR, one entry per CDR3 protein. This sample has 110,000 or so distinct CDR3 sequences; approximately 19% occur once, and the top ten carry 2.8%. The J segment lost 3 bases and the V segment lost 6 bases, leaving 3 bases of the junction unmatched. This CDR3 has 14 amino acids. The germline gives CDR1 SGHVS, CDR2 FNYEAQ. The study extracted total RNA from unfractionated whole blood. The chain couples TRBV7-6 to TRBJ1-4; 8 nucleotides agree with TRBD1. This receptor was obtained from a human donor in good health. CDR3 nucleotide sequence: TGTGCCAGCAGTCCGGGACAGGCTAATGAAAAACTGTTTTTT. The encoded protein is CASSPGQANEKLFF.